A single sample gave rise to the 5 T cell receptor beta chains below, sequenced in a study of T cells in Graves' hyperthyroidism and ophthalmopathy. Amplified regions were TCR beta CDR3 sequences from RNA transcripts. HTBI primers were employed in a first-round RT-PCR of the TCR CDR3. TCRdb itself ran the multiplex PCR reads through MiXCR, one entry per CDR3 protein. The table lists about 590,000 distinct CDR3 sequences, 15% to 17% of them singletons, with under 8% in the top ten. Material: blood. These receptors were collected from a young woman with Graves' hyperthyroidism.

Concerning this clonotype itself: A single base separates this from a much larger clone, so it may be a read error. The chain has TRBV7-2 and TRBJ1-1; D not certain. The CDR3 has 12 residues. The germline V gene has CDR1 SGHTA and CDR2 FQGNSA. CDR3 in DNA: TGTGTCAGCAGCCGAGGAGGGAAAGAAGCTTTCTTT. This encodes CVSSRGGKEAFF.

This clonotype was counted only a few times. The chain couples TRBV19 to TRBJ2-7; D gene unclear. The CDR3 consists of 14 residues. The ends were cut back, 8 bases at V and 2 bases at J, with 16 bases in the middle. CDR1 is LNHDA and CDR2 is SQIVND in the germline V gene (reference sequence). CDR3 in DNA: TGTGCCAGTTCCAGTCAGGCCAGAGCCTACGAGCAGTACTTC. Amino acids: CASSSQARAYEQYF.

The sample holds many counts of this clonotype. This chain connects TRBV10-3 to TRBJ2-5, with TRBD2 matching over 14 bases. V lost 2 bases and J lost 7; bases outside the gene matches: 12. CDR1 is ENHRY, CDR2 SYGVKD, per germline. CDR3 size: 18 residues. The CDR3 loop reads CAISENPGLAGDFGTQYF. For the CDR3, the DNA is TGTGCCATCAGTGAGAACCCGGGACTAGCGGGAGATTTTGGGACCCAGTACTTC.

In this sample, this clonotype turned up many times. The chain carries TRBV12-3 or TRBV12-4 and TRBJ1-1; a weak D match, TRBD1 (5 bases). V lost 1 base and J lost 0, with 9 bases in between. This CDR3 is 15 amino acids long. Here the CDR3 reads CASSLGGTVNTEAFF. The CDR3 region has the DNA TGTGCCAGCAGTTTAGGTGGGACGGTGAACACTGAAGCTTTCTTT.

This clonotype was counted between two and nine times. In nucleotides, the CDR3 is TGTGCCAGCAGCCCACGGACAGGAGGACCCACAGATACGCAGTATTTT. Its translation is CASSPRTGGPTDTQYF. V gene TRBV9 combines with J gene TRBJ2-3, with TRBD1 identical over 7 bases. V dropped 4 bases and J dropped 2; count of bases not matched to a gene: 10. This CDR3 spans 16 amino acids. The germline V gene has CDR1 SGDLS and CDR2 YYNGEE.